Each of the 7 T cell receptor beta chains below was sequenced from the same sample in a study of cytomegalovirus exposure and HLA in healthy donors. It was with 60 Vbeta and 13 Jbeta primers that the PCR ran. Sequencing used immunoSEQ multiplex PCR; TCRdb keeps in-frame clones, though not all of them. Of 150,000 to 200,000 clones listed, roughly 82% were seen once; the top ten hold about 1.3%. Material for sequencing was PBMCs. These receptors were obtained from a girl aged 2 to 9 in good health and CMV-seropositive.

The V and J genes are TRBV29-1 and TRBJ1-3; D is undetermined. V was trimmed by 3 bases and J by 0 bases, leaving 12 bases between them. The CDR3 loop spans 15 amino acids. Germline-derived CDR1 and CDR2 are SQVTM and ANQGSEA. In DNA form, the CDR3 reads TGCAGCGTTGATATAGGCCACAGCTCTGGAAACACCATATATTTT. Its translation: CSVDIGHSSGNTIYF. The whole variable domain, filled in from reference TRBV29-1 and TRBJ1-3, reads SAVISQKPSRDICQRGTSLTIQCQVDSQVTMMFWYRQQPGQSLTLIATANQGSEATYESGFVIDKFPISRPNLTFSTLTVSNMSPEDSSIYLCSVDIGHSSGNTIYFGEGSWLTVV.

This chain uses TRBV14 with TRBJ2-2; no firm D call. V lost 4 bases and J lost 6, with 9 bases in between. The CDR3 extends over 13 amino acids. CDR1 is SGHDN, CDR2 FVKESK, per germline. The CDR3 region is CASSRRVAGELFF. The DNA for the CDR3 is TGTGCCAGCAGCCGCCGGGTTGCCGGGGAGCTGTTTTTT.

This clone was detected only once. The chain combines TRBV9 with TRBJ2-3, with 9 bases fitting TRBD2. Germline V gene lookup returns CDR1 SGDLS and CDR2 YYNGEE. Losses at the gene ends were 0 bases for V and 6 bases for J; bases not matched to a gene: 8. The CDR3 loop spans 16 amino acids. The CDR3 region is CASSVVLSGGQDTQYF. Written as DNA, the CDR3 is TGTGCCAGCAGCGTAGTGTTGAGCGGGGGGCAGGATACGCAGTATTTT.

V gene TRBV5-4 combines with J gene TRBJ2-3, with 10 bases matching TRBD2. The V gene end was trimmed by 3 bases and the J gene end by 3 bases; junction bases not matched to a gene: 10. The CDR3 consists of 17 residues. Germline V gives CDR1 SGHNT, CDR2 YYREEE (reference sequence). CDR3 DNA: TGTGCCAGCAGCTCGGGGAGCGGGGGGGTGGGAACAGATACGCAGTATTTT. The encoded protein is CASSSGSGGVGTDTQYF.

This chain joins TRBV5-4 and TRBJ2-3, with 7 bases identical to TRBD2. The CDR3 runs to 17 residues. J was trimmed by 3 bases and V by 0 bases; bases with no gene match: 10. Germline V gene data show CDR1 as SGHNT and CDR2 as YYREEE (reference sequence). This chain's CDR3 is CASSLGPVRGETDTQYF. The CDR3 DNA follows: TGTGCCAGCAGCTTGGGTCCTGTACGGGGGGAGACAGATACGCAGTATTTT.

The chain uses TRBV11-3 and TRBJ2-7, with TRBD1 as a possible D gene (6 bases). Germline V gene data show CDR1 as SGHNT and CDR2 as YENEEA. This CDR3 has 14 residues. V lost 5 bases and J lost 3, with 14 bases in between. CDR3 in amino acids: CASSPPTGIYEQYF. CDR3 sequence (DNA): TGTGCCAGCAGCCCCCCGACAGGAATCTACGAGCAGTACTTC.

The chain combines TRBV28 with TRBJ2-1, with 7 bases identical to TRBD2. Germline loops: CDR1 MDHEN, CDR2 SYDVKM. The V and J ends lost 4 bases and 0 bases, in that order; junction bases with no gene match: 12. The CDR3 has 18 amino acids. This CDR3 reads CASSWGGSHPSSYNEQFF. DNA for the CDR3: TGTGCCAGCAGTTGGGGCGGGAGTCACCCAAGCTCCTACAATGAGCAGTTCTTC.